This T cell receptor (beta chain) emerged from a study of T cell responses to AZD1222 COVID-19 vaccine. Only in-frame clones appear in the TCRdb table, and some are missing; sequencing was by immunoSEQ multiplex PCR. The sample shows under 150,000 clones, more than 90% of them seen only once. The germline V gene encodes CDR1 SGHVS and CDR2 FNYEAQ. V lost 5 bases, J lost 3 bases, and 20 bases lay in between. The CDR3 is 17 residues long. The clonotype was recovered from an adult in good health. The sequences come from peripheral blood, collected on day 0 of AZD1222 vaccination. J is TRBJ1-3 and V is TRBV7-6; tentative D call: TRBD1 (6 bases). CDR3 in DNA: TGTGCCAGCAGCCTCAAGGACAGAAACCTTTATGGAAACACCATATATTTT. It specifies CASSLKDRNLYGNTIYF.